The 20 T cell receptor beta chains below all came from one sample that was sequenced in a study of regulatory T cells. The PCR used 52 TRBV and 13 TRBJ primers. Profiling relied on immunoSEQ multiplex PCR, and the TCRdb table lists in-frame clones only, not all of them. The sample shows 15,000 to 20,000 clones, about 92% of them seen only once. The sample comprised CD8+ T cells sorted from blood. The receptor source for this set is a person aged 18-35 years with CD3G deficiency.

J is TRBJ1-4 and V is TRBV19; the match to TRBD1 covers 9 bases. The CDR3 is made up of 15 amino acids. CDR1 is LNHDA, CDR2 SQIVND, per germline (reference sequence). V was pared by 2 bases and J by 5 bases, with 3 bases of the junction left unmatched. CDR3 sequence: CASSILGTGNEKLFF. The DNA of the CDR3 is TGTGCCAGTAGTATACTCGGGACAGGGAATGAAAAACTGTTTTTT.

J is TRBJ1-1 and V is TRBV6-1, with D perhaps TRBD1 (5 bases). This CDR3 spans 12 amino acids. Germline CDR1 is MNHNS and CDR2 is SASEGT. The germline V and J ends were trimmed by 4 bases and 4 bases, with 7 bases remaining between them. The CDR3 spells CASSVGGTEAFF. CDR3 sequence (DNA): TGTGCCAGCAGTGTTGGGGGCACTGAAGCTTTCTTT.

V gene TRBV14 combines with J gene TRBJ2-2; 14 bases line up with TRBD2. This CDR3 comprises 18 residues. The germline V gene encodes CDR1 SGHDN and CDR2 FVKESK. After removal of 4 bases from V and 5 bases from J, the junction contained 9 bases not matched to a gene. CDR3 sequence: CASSPSGLAGGYTGELFF. Here the CDR3 DNA reads TGTGCCAGCAGCCCCAGCGGACTAGCGGGGGGTTATACCGGGGAGCTGTTTTTT.

V usage is TRBV28 and J usage is TRBJ2-5; D is possibly TRBD1 (6 bases). V was shortened by 3 bases and J by 3 bases, with 8 bases between the two germline ends. This CDR3 spans 13 amino acids. The germline V gene has CDR1 MDHEN and CDR2 SYDVKM. CDR3 nucleotide sequence: TGTGCCAGCAGTTTGTACAGGGAAGAGACCCAGTACTTC. It specifies CASSLYREETQYF.

The V call is TRBV4-1, the J call TRBJ1-1; D call uncertain. Trimming removed 4 bases at V and 0 bases at J, with 15 bases between. CDR3 length: 16 amino acids. The V gene's germline CDR1 is MGHRA and CDR2 YSYEKL. This CDR3 is CASSPFGEAVNTEAFF. In nucleotides, the CDR3 is TGCGCCAGCAGCCCATTCGGGGAGGCGGTGAACACTGAAGCTTTCTTT.

The V gene is TRBV5-1, the J gene TRBJ1-1; the D gene is possibly TRBD1 (6 bases). V was trimmed by 6 bases and J by 1 base, leaving 13 bases between them. Germline CDR1 is SGHRS and CDR2 is YFSETQ. The CDR3 is 14 residues long. The CDR3, as DNA: TGCGCCAGCACGATCCAGGGGTCGAACACTGAAGCTTTCTTT. It codes for CASTIQGSNTEAFF.

The rearrangement links TRBV6-1 to TRBJ2-3; D gene uncertain. The ends were cut back, 9 bases at V and 6 bases at J, with 4 bases in the middle. Germline lookup yields CDR1 MNHNS and CDR2 SASEGT. The CDR3 length is 9 residues. This CDR3 reads CARTDTQYF. The CDR3 DNA sequence: TGTGCCAGGACGGATACGCAGTATTTT.

This clone was seen a single time. J is TRBJ2-7 and V is TRBV5-1; perhaps TRBD2 as D (6 bases). Trimming left V 0 bases short and J 3 bases short, with 16 bases between. The CDR3 sequence is 16 residues long. CDR1 SGHRS and CDR2 YFSETQ come from the germline V gene. CDR3 DNA sequence: TGCGCCAGCAGCTTGGACCTCGGGACTTCCCTCTACGAGCAGTACTTC. Protein product: CASSLDLGTSLYEQYF.

The rearrangement links TRBV29-1 to TRBJ1-2; D remains unclear. CDR3 length: 11 residues. The germline V gene has CDR1 SQVTM and CDR2 ANQGSEA. The ends were cut back, 4 bases at V and 4 bases at J, with 7 bases in the middle. The CDR3 region has the DNA TGCAGCGTTGTTGTCAGCTATGGCTACACCTTC. Its protein is CSVVVSYGYTF. The full variable domain, in which reference TRBV29-1 and TRBJ1-2 provide the parts outside the CDR3, is SAVISQKPSRDICQRGTSLTIQCQVDSQVTMMFWYRQQPGQSLTLIATANQGSEATYESGFVIDKFPISRPNLTFSTLTVSNMSPEDSSIYLCSVVVSYGYTFGSGTRLTVV.

The chain employs TRBV2 and TRBJ1-2, with a possible D match to TRBD1 (5 bases). Germline CDR1 SNHLY, CDR2 FYNNEI. The CDR3 has 17 residues. Trimming pared 2 bases from V and 0 bases from J, leaving 16 bases between. CDR3 protein: CASSERGRGEANYGYTF. CDR3 nucleotide sequence: TGTGCCAGCAGTGAAAGGGGACGGGGAGAAGCTAACTATGGCTACACCTTC.

V is TRBV7-9 and J is TRBJ1-5, with a possible D match to TRBD1 (6 bases). Germline CDR1 is SEHNR and CDR2 is FQNEAQ (reference sequence). V lost 10 bases and J 8 bases, leaving 27 bases between the germline ends. This CDR3 has 16 amino acids. CDR3 bases: TGTGCCACCGAGAGATGGGGGGCCGGTAGTAGAAAGCCCCAGCATTTT. This codes for CATERWGAGSRKPQHF.

The chain couples TRBV12-5 to TRBJ2-3, with 8 bases matching TRBD2. J lost 1 base, V lost 6 bases, and 6 bases had no gene match. The germline V gene encodes CDR1 LGHNT and CDR2 FRNRAP. This CDR3 comprises 15 residues. Here the CDR3 reads CASGSTSEGTDTQYF. CDR3 DNA sequence: TGTGCTAGTGGCTCGACTAGCGAGGGCACAGATACGCAGTATTTT. Complete variable domain (other parts from reference TRBV12-5 and TRBJ2-3): DARVTQTPRHKVTEMGQEVTMRCQPILGHNTVFWYRQTMMQGLELLAYFRNRAPLDDSGMPKDRFSAEMPDATLATLKIQPSEPRDSAVYFCASGSTSEGTDTQYFGPGTRLTVL.

The CDR3 loop reads CASSLEGLVNALVATGELFF. CDR3 DNA: TGCGCCAGCAGCTTGGAGGGACTAGTGAACGCCCTCGTAGCCACCGGGGAGCTGTTTTTT. The chain combines TRBV5-1 with TRBJ2-2; TRBD2 matches 8 bases. This CDR3 contains 20 residues. V shed 0 bases and J 4 bases; nucleotides not matched to a gene: 17. Germline CDR1 is SGHRS and CDR2 is YFSETQ.

V is TRBV10-3 and J is TRBJ2-2; 7 bases are a match to TRBD1. This CDR3 is 14 amino acids long. CDR1 and CDR2 (germline): ENHRY, SYGVKD. V dropped 3 bases and J dropped 6; count of bases not matched to a gene: 4. The CDR3 nucleotides are TGTGCCATCAGTGAAGGGACAGAACCCGGGGAGCTGTTTTTT. Translated: CAISEGTEPGELFF.

The chain combines TRBV6-1 with TRBJ2-5, with a possible D match to TRBD1 (6 bases). This CDR3 region has 10 residues. Germline loops: CDR1 MNHNS, CDR2 SASEGT. Trimming removed 8 bases from V and 5 bases from J, with 6 bases in between. CDR3 loop: CASDRETQYF. The CDR3 DNA reads as TGTGCCAGCGACAGGGAGACCCAGTACTTC.

The chain couples TRBV6-1 to TRBJ1-5; no definite D call. Germline lookup yields CDR1 MNHNS and CDR2 SASEGT. The CDR3 is 17 residues long. V was cut by 2 bases and J by 0 bases, with 14 bases left in between. CDR3 sequence reads: CASSETPAYYSNQPQHF. The CDR3 nucleotides are TGTGCCAGCAGTGAAACTCCGGCATACTATAGCAATCAGCCCCAGCATTTT.

The chain couples TRBV7-6 to TRBJ2-3; weak D call: TRBD1 (6 bases). Germline CDR1 and CDR2: SGHVS and FNYEAQ. The CDR3 is made up of 15 amino acids. With 3 bases removed from V and 4 bases from J, the gap between germline ends came to 14 bases. CDR3 nucleotides: TGTGCCAGCAGCTTCCGGCCTCAGGGGCCAGATACGCAGTATTTT. Protein sequence: CASSFRPQGPDTQYF.

This sequence joins TRBV9 and TRBJ1-1, with 9 bases aligning to TRBD1. The CDR3 extends over 16 amino acids. Germline lookup yields CDR1 SGDLS and CDR2 YYNGEE. The ends lost 6 bases at V and 1 base at J; junction bases unmatched: 10. CDR3 nucleotide sequence: TGTGCCAGCACTAGGACAGGGGAAATCAGGAACACTGAAGCTTTCTTT. This translates into CASTRTGEIRNTEAFF.

The V call is TRBV11-2, the J call TRBJ2-3; 8 bases line up with TRBD2. V dropped 0 bases and J dropped 8; count of bases not matched to a gene: 1. Germline CDR1 SGHAT, CDR2 FQNNGV. The CDR3 spans 13 residues. CDR3 in DNA: TGTGCCAGCAGCTTAGAACTAGCGGCTACGCAGTATTTT. Protein: CASSLELAATQYF.

The rearrangement joins TRBV7-9 to TRBJ2-7, with 7 nucleotides matching TRBD2. This CDR3 is built from 15 residues. Trimming cost V 1 base and J 3 bases; bases outside gene matches: 6. Germline CDR1 reads SEHNR; CDR2 reads FQNEAQ (reference sequence). The CDR3 spells CASSLGPAGVYEQYF. CDR3 DNA sequence: TGTGCCAGCAGCTTAGGCCCGGCGGGGGTCTACGAGCAGTACTTC.